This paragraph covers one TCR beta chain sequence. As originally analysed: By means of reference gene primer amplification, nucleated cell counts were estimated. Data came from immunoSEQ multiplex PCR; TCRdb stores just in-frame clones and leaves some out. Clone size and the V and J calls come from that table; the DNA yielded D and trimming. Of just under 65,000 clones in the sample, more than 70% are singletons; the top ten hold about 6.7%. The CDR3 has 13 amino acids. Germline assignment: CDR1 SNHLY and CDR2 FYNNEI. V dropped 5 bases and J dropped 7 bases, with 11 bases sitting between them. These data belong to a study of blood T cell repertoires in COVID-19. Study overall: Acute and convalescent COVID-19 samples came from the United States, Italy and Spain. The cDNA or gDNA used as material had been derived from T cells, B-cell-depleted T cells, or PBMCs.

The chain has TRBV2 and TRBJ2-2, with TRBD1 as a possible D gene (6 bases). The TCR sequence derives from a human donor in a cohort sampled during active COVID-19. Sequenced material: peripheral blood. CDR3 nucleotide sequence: TGTGCCAGCAGTTTACAGGGTCGCGGGGAGCTGTTTTTT. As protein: CASSLQGRGELFF.